This TCR beta chain was obtained from a study of shared clonotypes between healthy human individuals. There are 13 residues in the CDR3. Germline CDR1 reads SGHAT; CDR2 reads FQNNGV. V shed 5 bases and J shed 3 bases, with 9 bases lying between them. This clone was seen a handful of times. Clones were read by immunoSEQ multiplex PCR, and TCRdb kept only the in-frame ones, dropping some. The repertoire holds fewer than 850,000 clones, with approximately 79% as singletons. Sequences were obtained from memory CD4+ T cells sorted from blood. The subset was: CD45RA-negative fraction. This chain joins TRBV11-2 and TRBJ2-3; D remains ambiguous. The TCR originated in a woman in her thirties in good health. The CDR3 nucleotides read TGTGCCAGCAGCCCTACCGGAACAGATACGCAGTATTTT. It codes for CASSPTGTDTQYF.